This paragraph reports one T cell receptor (beta chain). Its antigen is still unknown. Nothing much larger sits one base from this clone, and base qualities are not available. This sample was included in a study of cytotoxic CD8 clonotypes in ibrutinib-treated CLL (dated by TCRdb to about 2021). Background for the entire study: The cohort had 11 relapsed/refractory and around 14 treatment-naive patients; roughly 18 were IGHV unmutated. Responses were partial in some 24 patients and complete in 2; after median around 65 months follow-up, about 14 stayed in remission and 12 progressed. Samples at response were collected after a median of about 12 months of treatment, with a range of roughly 6 to 36 months. Samples averaged approximately 260,000 productive templates and approximately 100,000 productive rearrangements. Longitudinal samples were obtainable from about 30% of the roughly 90 participants in the trial. Cryopreserved peripheral blood mononuclear cells were obtained before treatment, at response, and at either sustained remission or disease progression. All remission and progressive disease samples were collected while patients were still receiving ibrutinib.

The study at large found these results: Public clonotypes were found to be uncommon and were observed to contract or remain stable during treatment; the increase in clonality was shown to reflect expansion of private clonotypes at ibrutinib response. Baseline clonality exceeded that of age-matched healthy donors and correlated strongly with circulating CD8+ T-cell counts. Clonality increased at ibrutinib response, stayed stable in sustained remission, and fell back toward baseline at progression. Sampling times were not matched between patients in sustained remission and patients whose disease was progressing, and lymph node repertoires were not examined.

Each clonotype received, on average, 10x coverage in deep resolution sequencing performed on a MiSeq, where the target depth lay between 1 in 1 million and 1 in 200,000 T cells. TCR beta libraries were generated with the immunoSEQ hsTCRB Kit. Regarding the original processing steps: The data were analyzed with ImmunoSEQ Analyzer and ImmunoSEQ Data Assistant, and V, D and J gene assignments followed IMGT definitions. Clonality was computed as one minus normalized Shannon entropy of productive rearrangement frequencies, ranging from 0 to 1. Only overrepresented clonotypes making up at least 0.05% of each patient's repertoire were included in the public clonotype analysis. Thirteen age-matched healthy donor repertoires from immuneACCESS were used as controls for clonality. Held by TCRdb, this immuneACCESS table contains in-frame sequences only and omits some clones. Under half of the omission traces to an unresolved V gene where checked; the cause of the rest is unknown. V and J calls and clone size are those listed in that table; D and trimming were worked out from the DNA. Counted in this sample were 130,000 or so clones; 60% to 80% of them appeared once. The ten top clones hold 25% to 35% of the sample.

Measured from the cysteine to the phenylalanine, the CDR3 is 19 residues long. Only the CDR3 DNA stays, 57 bases, in frame from base 1. V is cut back by 2 bases and J by 0 bases, with 12 bases in the junction unmatched. The germline V gene (reference sequence) gives CDR1 as MNHEY and CDR2 as SMNVEV. The time point tag for this specimen amounts to: 12 months on ibrutinib. For TCR beta library preparation, about 2 micrograms of genomic DNA were extracted from the cryopreserved PBMCs. Longitudinal blood samples from CLL patients receiving ibrutinib monotherapy were subjected to high-throughput TCR beta sequencing. The patients were enrolled in a single-center, open-label phase 2 trial of ibrutinib monotherapy.

The sequence was collected from a human donor with chronic lymphocytic leukemia. The chain was built from TRBV27 and TRBJ2-3, with 9 middle bases fitting TRBD2. Material: PBMCs, obtained after 12 months of ibrutinib treatment. The CDR3 is CASSLSLRLAGTSTDTQYF. The nucleotide sequence reads TGTGCCAGCAGTTTAAGTTTGAGGCTAGCGGGAACTAGCACAGATACGCAGTATTTT.